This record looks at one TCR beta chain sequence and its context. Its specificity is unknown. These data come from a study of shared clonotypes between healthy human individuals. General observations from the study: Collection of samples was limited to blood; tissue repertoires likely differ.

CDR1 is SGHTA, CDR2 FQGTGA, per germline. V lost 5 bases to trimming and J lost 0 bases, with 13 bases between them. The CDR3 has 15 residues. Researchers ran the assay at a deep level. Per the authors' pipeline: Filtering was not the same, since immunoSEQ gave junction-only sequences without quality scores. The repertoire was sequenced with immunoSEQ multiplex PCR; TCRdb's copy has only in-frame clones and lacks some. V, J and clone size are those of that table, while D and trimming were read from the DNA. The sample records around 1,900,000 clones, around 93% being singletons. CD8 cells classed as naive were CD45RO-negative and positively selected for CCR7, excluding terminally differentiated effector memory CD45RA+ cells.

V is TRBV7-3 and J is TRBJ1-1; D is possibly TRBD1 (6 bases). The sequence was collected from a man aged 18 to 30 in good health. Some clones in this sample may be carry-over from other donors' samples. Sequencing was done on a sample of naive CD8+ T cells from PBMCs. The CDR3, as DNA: TGTGCCAGCAGCCCACACCGGACAGTGAACACTGAAGCTTTCTTT. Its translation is CASSPHRTVNTEAFF.